A single sample is the source of the 24 T cell receptor beta chains below, sequenced in a study of T cells in Graves' hyperthyroidism and ophthalmopathy. Amplification of TCR beta CDR3 regions was performed using RNA transcripts as template. The HTBI primer set was used in a first-round RT-PCR of the TCR CDR3. MiXCR, run by TCRdb on the multiplex PCR reads, gives a single entry per CDR3 protein. The sample carries fewer than 550,000 distinct CDR3 sequences, approximately 15% recorded once. The source material was blood. These receptors were taken from a woman aged 18 to 35 with Graves' hyperthyroidism.

This clonotype occurred many times. V and J are TRBV7-6 and TRBJ1-4; D not certain. The V and J ends lost 1 base and 5 bases respectively, with 14 bases between them. CDR3 length: 16 residues. Germline CDR1 is SGHVS and CDR2 is FNYEAQ. The CDR3 coding sequence is TGTGCCAGCAGCTTAGTCGGTCGGAACCTCAATGAAAAACTGTTTTTT. It encodes CASSLVGRNLNEKLFF.

The table lists this clonotype with many counts. J is TRBJ1-1 and V is TRBV5-6; TRBD1 agrees at 8 bases. With 3 bases clipped from V and 5 bases from J, the junction kept 12 bases outside the gene matches. CDR1 SGHDT and CDR2 YYEEEE come from the germline V gene. The CDR3 is 16 residues long. The CDR3 region is CASSWTGTGRYTEAFF. CDR3 coding DNA: TGTGCCAGCAGCTGGACCGGGACAGGACGTTATACTGAAGCTTTCTTT.

The sample holds a few counts of this clonotype. The rearrangement joins TRBV28 to TRBJ1-6; 10 bases fit TRBD1. The CDR3 is made up of 15 amino acids. The germline V gene encodes CDR1 MDHEN and CDR2 SYDVKM. The ends lost 5 bases at V and 8 bases at J; junction bases unmatched: 6. CDR3 nucleotides: TGTGCCAGCAGTGGATCCGGGACAGGGGATTCACCCCTCCACTTT. Residues: CASSGSGTGDSPLHF.

The chain is built from TRBV6-1 and TRBJ2-7; D remains unclear. The germline gives CDR1 MNHNS, CDR2 SASEGT. Trimming left V 6 bases short and J 3 bases short, with 12 bases between. The CDR3 is made up of 13 amino acids. The CDR3 DNA sequence: TGTGCCAGCAGAAAACAACAGAACTACGAGCAGTACTTC. The encoded protein is CASRKQQNYEQYF.

The chain has TRBV7-9 and TRBJ1-4; D remains ambiguous. CDR3 length: 14 amino acids. Trimming stripped 6 bases from V and 0 bases from J, with 8 bases between. The germline gives CDR1 SEHNR, CDR2 FQNEAQ (reference sequence). For the CDR3, the DNA is TGTGCCAGCAGTTCAGGTGCAACTAATGAAAAACTGTTTTTT. The encoded protein is CASSSGATNEKLFF.

This clonotype was detected many times. The rearrangement joins TRBV7-8 to TRBJ1-1; no firm D call. The CDR3 is 11 amino acids. Trimming shortened V by 5 bases and J by 4 bases, and 5 bases separated the two germline ends. Per germline, CDR1 SGHVS and CDR2 FQNEAQ. CDR3 in amino acids: CASSPSTEAFF. CDR3 nucleotides: TGTGCCAGCAGCCCCAGCACTGAAGCTTTCTTT.

This chain connects TRBV5-1 to TRBJ2-1; D remains unclear. Trimming pared 0 bases from V and 3 bases from J, leaving 16 bases between. From germline, CDR1 is SGHRS and CDR2 YFSETQ. The CDR3 covers 17 residues. CDR3 protein: CASSLGKYSLNYNEQFF. CDR3 bases: TGCGCCAGCAGCTTGGGGAAATATTCTCTCAACTACAATGAGCAGTTCTTC.

The V gene is TRBV9, the J gene TRBJ1-1, with no clear D. Trimming left V 4 bases short and J 8 bases short, with 21 bases between. The germline CDR1 and CDR2 sequences are SGDLS and YYNGEE. The CDR3 spans 15 residues. This CDR3 reads CASSLRASGLYEAFF. CDR3 sequence (DNA): TGTGCCAGCAGCTTACGGGCGTCGGGTTTATACGAAGCTTTCTTT.

In this sample, this clonotype turned up many times. The V and J genes are TRBV7-9 and TRBJ2-7; 9 bases map to TRBD2. Germline lookup yields CDR1 SEHNR and CDR2 FQNEAQ (reference sequence). Unmatched junction bases numbered 13, after V lost 5 bases and J lost 5 bases. The CDR3 consists of 16 residues. CDR3 nucleotide sequence: TGTGCCAGCAGCCACCCCCCCGGGACTAGCTTCAACGAGCAGTACTTC. It specifies CASSHPPGTSFNEQYF.

This clonotype was found a few times. The chain carries TRBV4-1 and TRBJ2-3; D unclear. V was trimmed by 1 base and J by 2 bases, leaving 10 bases between them. The CDR3 consists of 15 residues. CDR1 and CDR2 (germline): MGHRA, YSYEKL. CDR3 DNA sequence: TGCGCCAGCAGCCAAGTTGGGCTCCACACAGATACGCAGTATTTT. Its translation: CASSQVGLHTDTQYF.

This clonotype was seen a few times. The J gene is TRBJ1-2, the V gene TRBV4-1, with D perhaps TRBD1 (6 bases). Germline V gives CDR1 MGHRA, CDR2 YSYEKL. The CDR3 is 17 amino acids. V was pared by 2 bases and J by 2 bases, with 18 bases between. The CDR3 loop reads CASSQSSRGRVNYGYTF. The DNA of the CDR3 is TGCGCCAGCAGCCAATCCAGCAGGGGCAGGGTGAACTATGGCTACACCTTC.

This clonotype was seen only a few times. The chain combines TRBV28 with TRBJ2-2, with D possibly being TRBD2 (5 bases). CDR1 and CDR2 from the germline V gene are MDHEN and SYDVKM. The germline V and J ends were trimmed by 10 bases and 4 bases, with 16 bases remaining between them. This CDR3 is built from 14 residues. CDR3 sequence reads: CATSTGWATGELFF. The CDR3, as DNA: TGTGCCACTAGCACGGGGTGGGCCACCGGGGAGCTGTTTTTT.

There are a few counts of this clonotype. This rearrangement joins TRBV28 to TRBJ2-7; D is ambiguous. V was cut by 3 bases and J by 2 bases, with 11 bases left in between. The CDR3 has 14 amino acids. CDR1 is MDHEN, CDR2 SYDVKM, per germline. The CDR3 sequence: CASSFWSFAYEQYF. CDR3 in DNA: TGTGCCAGCAGTTTTTGGAGTTTTGCCTACGAGCAGTACTTC.

This sequence joins TRBV19 and TRBJ2-2; TRBD1 is a possible D gene (6 bases). V was pared by 7 bases and J by 3 bases, with 12 bases between. This CDR3 is 14 amino acids long. Germline CDR1 is LNHDA and CDR2 is SQIVND (reference sequence). CDR3 loop: CASMVEGDTGELFF. In nucleotides, the CDR3 is TGTGCCAGTATGGTCGAGGGGGACACCGGGGAGCTGTTTTTT.

This clonotype was counted a few times. The CDR3 ends on some other residue instead of the conserved phenylalanine or tryptophan, so this is likely a read error. V gene TRBV11-2 combines with J gene TRBJ2-5; either TRBD1 or TRBD2 may supply D (5 bases each). The V gene lost 6 bases and the J gene lost 9 bases, with 20 bases spanning the gap. Looked up from germline, CDR1 is SGHAT and CDR2 is FQNNGV. CDR3 length: 14 amino acids. CDR3 bases: TGTGCCAGCAGTTCCCCCGGGGCGCAAAGGGCCCAGTACGTC. Translated, it gives CASSSPGAQRAQYV.

In its sample, this clonotype was seen many times. The J gene is TRBJ2-5, the V gene TRBV20-1; 8 bases match TRBD1. Per the germline V gene, CDR1 is DFQATT and CDR2 is SNEGSKA (reference sequence). This CDR3 is 13 amino acids long. V dropped 5 bases and J dropped 5; count of bases not matched to a gene: 7. CDR3 residues: CSARPGGRETQYF. The CDR3 bases are TGCAGTGCTCGCCCAGGGGGCAGGGAGACCCAGTACTTC.

This clonotype was observed at least ten times. The rearrangement joins TRBV18 to TRBJ2-1, with TRBD1 matching over 7 bases. In germline, CDR1 is KGHSH, CDR2 LQKENI. With V trimmed by 4 bases and J by 10 bases, 7 bases remained unmatched. This CDR3 comprises 13 residues. CDR3 sequence reads: CASSQGQELEQFF. In DNA form, the CDR3 reads TGTGCCAGCTCACAAGGACAGGAACTCGAGCAGTTCTTC.

This clonotype was seen ten or more times. This chain connects TRBV11-2 to TRBJ1-1, with D perhaps TRBD1 (5 bases). Trimming removed 5 bases at V and 6 bases at J, with 19 bases between. There are 15 residues in the CDR3. Germline assignment: CDR1 SGHAT and CDR2 FQNNGV. The DNA of the CDR3 is TGTGCCAGCAGCGTCAGCCAGGGATTGGGCGCTGAAGCTTTCTTT. Translation: CASSVSQGLGAEAFF.

This clonotype occurred many times. This chain's CDR3 is CSASKPSGRLDEQYF. As DNA, the CDR3 is TGCAGTGCCTCCAAGCCGAGCGGGAGGCTCGACGAGCAGTACTTC. The chain carries TRBV20-1 and TRBJ2-7, with 9 bases identical to TRBD2. This CDR3 has 15 amino acids. V was clipped by 6 bases and J by 5 bases; unmatched bases: 14. Germline assignment: CDR1 DFQATT and CDR2 SNEGSKA (reference sequence).

This chain connects TRBV10-3 to TRBJ1-1; the D is unclear. V lost 10 bases to trimming and J lost 1 base, with 7 bases between them. There are 11 residues in the CDR3. Germline V CDR1 and CDR2: ENHRY, SYGVKD. This chain's CDR3 is CATAGNTEAFF. The CDR3 nucleotides read TGTGCCACCGCCGGGAACACTGAAGCTTTCTTT.

This clonotype was observed a handful of times. The chain employs TRBV10-2 and TRBJ2-3; D ambiguous. CDR1 and CDR2 from the germline V gene are WSHSY and SAAADI. The CDR3 runs 13 residues. V was shortened by 2 bases and J by 9 bases, with 12 bases between the two germline ends. The CDR3: CASSEQQSFTQYF. The CDR3 DNA follows: TGCGCCAGCAGTGAGCAGCAGTCATTCACGCAGTATTTT.

In its sample, this clonotype was seen many times. The chain joins TRBV4-3 to TRBJ1-1, with 7 positions matching TRBD1. After removal of 8 bases from V and 6 bases from J, the junction contained 9 bases not matched to a gene. The CDR3 is 13 amino acids. Germline V CDR1 and CDR2: LGHNA, YSLEER. The CDR3 loop is CASATRQGAEAFF. The DNA of the CDR3 is TGCGCCAGCGCCACGAGACAGGGTGCTGAAGCTTTCTTT.

V and J are TRBV7-9 and TRBJ1-2; TRBD1 matches 8 bases. The germline CDR1 and CDR2 sequences are SEHNR and FQNEAQ (reference sequence). The CDR3 consists of 15 residues. V dropped 8 bases and J dropped 12; count of bases not matched to a gene: 20. The CDR3 is CASLRDRPPRGTHTF. For the CDR3, the DNA is TGTGCCAGCCTCCGGGACAGGCCACCCCGTGGGACCCACACCTTC.

The genes are TRBV25-1 and TRBJ2-7, with D possibly matching TRBD1 (7 bases). CDR1 MGHDK and CDR2 SYGVNS come from the germline V gene. V was shortened by 4 bases and J by 5 bases, with 18 bases between the two germline ends. The CDR3 has 15 residues. The CDR3 DNA sequence: TGTGCCAGCAGTGGCGGGACAGAGGGTACCGACGAGCAGTACTTC. Translated: CASSGGTEGTDEQYF.